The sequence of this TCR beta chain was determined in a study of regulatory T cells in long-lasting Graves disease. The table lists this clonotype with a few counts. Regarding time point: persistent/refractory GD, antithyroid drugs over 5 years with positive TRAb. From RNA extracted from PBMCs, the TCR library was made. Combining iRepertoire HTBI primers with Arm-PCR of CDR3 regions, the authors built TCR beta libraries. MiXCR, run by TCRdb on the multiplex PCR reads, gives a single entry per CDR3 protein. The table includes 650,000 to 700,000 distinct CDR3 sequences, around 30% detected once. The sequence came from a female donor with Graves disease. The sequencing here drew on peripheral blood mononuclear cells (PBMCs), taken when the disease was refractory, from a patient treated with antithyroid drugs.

The CDR3 sequence is CASSFGTGGAEAFF. The CDR3 DNA follows: TGTGCCAGCAGTTTCGGGACAGGAGGGGCTGAAGCTTTCTTT. The chain carries TRBV27 and TRBJ1-1, with 8 bases aligning to TRBD1. The V and J ends lost 3 bases and 6 bases, in that order; junction bases with no gene match: 6. Germline CDR1 and CDR2: MNHEY and SMNVEV (reference sequence). The CDR3 has 14 residues.